This is a list of T cell receptor beta chains from one sample in a study of T cell responses to AZD1222 COVID-19 vaccine. The data were produced by immunoSEQ multiplex PCR, yet TCRdb's version contains in-frame clones alone and is incomplete. The sample yields approximately 79,000 clones, roughly 88% seen once. Here the sequenced sample was peripheral blood, taken on day 0 of AZD1222 vaccination. These receptors were taken from an adult in good health. Each CDR3 is given without its conserved first and last residue. A clone size is listed for some rows: how often the clone was seen (once, few, many), or a class if it is expanded.

J gene | clone size | V gene | CDR3 protein
TRBJ2-1 | NA | TRBV5-4 | ASSDARDRVGGNEQF
TRBJ1-5 | NA | TRBV6-5 | ASSYSVNQPQH
TRBJ2-2 | NA | TRBV5-8 | ASSLIAGEVTGELF
TRBJ1-2 | NA | TRBV6-1 | ASSEDIGICT
TRBJ2-1 | NA | TRBV11-2 | ASLRNPSSYNEQF
TRBJ2-7 | NA | TRBV10-2 | ASSDGGVSSYEQY
TRBJ2-3 | NA | TRBV21-1 | ASSKIDTDTQY
TRBJ1-5 | NA | TRBV7-9 | ASSAGQGSGPQH
TRBJ1-3 | NA | TRBV5-1 | ASSWDNPSGNTIY
TRBJ1-1 | hyperexpanded | TRBV7-6 | ASSLGRDTRGYEAF
TRBJ1-3 | NA | TRBV5-6 | ASSPGGNTIY
TRBJ2-1 | NA | TRBV5-4 | ASGPMIAGAYNEQF
TRBJ2-5 | NA | TRBV16 | ASSQSLAGEVQY
TRBJ1-3 | NA | TRBV2 | ASSEYRGAGNTIY
TRBJ1-2 | NA | TRBV30 | AWSPRTGLGDGYT
TRBJ2-3 | NA | TRBV3-1/TRBV3-2 | ASSLRTGGYPDTQY
TRBJ1-1 | NA | TRBV19 | ASSIPGLGEAF
TRBJ2-2 | NA | TRBV28 | ASSLPPPWVHGELF
TRBJ1-1 | NA | TRBV29-1 | SVERGSNTEAF
TRBJ2-5 | NA | TRBV3-1/TRBV3-2 | ASSPRTGTDAIQETQY
TRBJ2-7 | once | TRBV7-8 | ASSLVPGGGPYEQY
TRBJ2-1 | NA | TRBV4-2 | ASSKRTASSYNEQF
TRBJ1-2 | NA | TRBV15 | ATSRDRGQSGAGGYT
TRBJ2-6 | NA | TRBV5-1 | ASRQDSGGSNVLT
TRBJ1-5 | NA | TRBV6-5 | ASRPTGTSNQPQH
TRBJ2-7 | NA | TRBV19 | ASSIKLAGTYEQY
TRBJ2-7 | NA | TRBV19 | ASSITGRYTYEQY
TRBJ2-1 | NA | TRBV7-8 | ASSLRLAGNEDEQF
TRBJ1-1 | once | TRBV5-5 | ASLTGGENTEAF
TRBJ1-5 | once | TRBV6-1 | ASSEGQVNQPQH
TRBJ2-7 | NA | TRBV7-2 | ASSFRTGDEQY
TRBJ2-7 | NA | TRBV7-2 | ASSTWTGLNEQY
TRBJ1-5 | NA | TRBV19 | ASSRHELISNQPQH
TRBJ2-1 | NA | TRBV27 | ASSLFPGTIGDKSYNEQF
TRBJ1-1 | NA | TRBV2 | ASSDVVSHTEAF
TRBJ2-1 | few | TRBV7-8 | ASSLSSGSAEQF
TRBJ2-7 | NA | TRBV7-8 | ASSPGVSDLY
TRBJ1-1 | NA | TRBV7-9 | ASSLTGEGENTEAF
TRBJ1-2 | NA | TRBV7-9 | ASSLGQGRDYGYT
TRBJ2-5 | NA | TRBV6-5 | ASSPEEGQY
TRBJ1-2 | NA | TRBV6-6 | ASSPGFSRRAGRDYGYT
TRBJ1-6 | NA | TRBV19 | ASRDPHNSPLH